Listed here are 8 T cell receptor beta chains from one sample, sequenced in a study of OX40 agonist ivuxolimab in advanced cancers. Here immunoSEQ multiplex PCR was the method, and the copy in TCRdb shows in-frame clones only, minus some. The data hold around 75,000 clones, with roughly 80% observed a single time. Sequencing used CD4+ or CD8+ T cells sorted from blood, obtained in a trial of the OX40 agonist ivuxolimab. These TCRs come from an adult with an advanced solid tumor such as melanoma, head and neck, liver or kidney cancer.

The chain recombines TRBV7-7 with TRBJ2-1; either TRBD1 or TRBD2 may fit D (6 bases each). V shed 5 bases and J shed 1 base, with 15 bases lying between them. The CDR3 runs 16 residues. Germline V CDR1 and CDR2: SSHAT, FNYEAQ (reference sequence). CDR3 amino acids: CASSPRGLFSYNEQFF. In nucleotides, the CDR3 is TGTGCCAGCAGCCCCCGGGGGCTATTTTCCTACAATGAGCAGTTCTTC. Filled out from reference TRBV7-7 and TRBJ2-1, the complete variable domain reads GAGVSQSPRYKVTKRGQDVTLRCDPISSHATLYWYQQALGQGPEFLTYFNYEAQPDKSGLPSDRFSAERPEGSISTLTIQRTEQRDSAMYRCASSPRGLFSYNEQFFGPGTRLTVL.

CDR3 DNA sequence: TGCGCCAGCAGCTCCTTAAGGACAGGTCTCAATCAGCCCCAGCATTTT. Translated, it gives CASSSLRTGLNQPQHF. The chain employs TRBV5-1 and TRBJ1-5, with 7 bases identical to TRBD1. The CDR3 spans 16 residues. Trimming took 3 bases from V and 3 from J; bases not matched to a gene: 9. Germline CDR1 SGHRS, CDR2 YFSETQ.

V is TRBV19 and J is TRBJ1-5; the D is unclear. Germline V CDR1 and CDR2: LNHDA, SQIVND (reference sequence). CDR3 length equals 15 residues. Trimming removed 7 bases at V and 1 base at J, with 14 bases between. The CDR3 here is CASTHGQRSNQPQHF. CDR3 nucleotides: TGTGCCAGTACTCATGGGCAGAGGAGCAATCAGCCCCAGCATTTT.

CDR3 amino acids: CASSLPVGTEAFF. The CDR3 nucleotides are TGTGCCAGCAGCCTCCCGGTGGGAACTGAAGCTTTCTTT. The J gene is TRBJ1-1, the V gene TRBV28, with D unclear. The CDR3 is 13 amino acids. Germline CDR1 reads MDHEN; CDR2 reads SYDVKM. Deletions cut 6 bases from V and 5 bases from J, with 13 bases between.

This clone was picked up a small number of times. This chain joins TRBV30 and TRBJ1-1; unclear D gene. The CDR3 has 13 amino acids. Germline V gives CDR1 GTSNPN, CDR2 SVGIG (reference sequence). V was shortened by 0 bases and J by 1 base, with 6 bases between the two germline ends. DNA of the CDR3: TGTGCCTGGAGTGTTTTTGGGAACACTGAAGCTTTCTTT. This translates into CAWSVFGNTEAFF.

The chain has TRBV14 and TRBJ2-2; 9 bases match TRBD1. V was pared by 8 bases and J by 6 bases, with 10 bases of the junction left unmatched. Germline lookup yields CDR1 SGHDN and CDR2 FVKESK. The CDR3 runs to 15 residues. Here the CDR3 DNA reads TGTGCCAGCGGACTCGGGACAGGGTGGGCCGGGGAGCTGTTTTTT. It encodes CASGLGTGWAGELFF.

The chain uses TRBV14 and TRBJ1-1; possible D gene TRBD1, 6 bases. The CDR3 sequence is 15 residues long. The germline V gene encodes CDR1 SGHDN and CDR2 FVKESK. V lost 7 bases and J 4 bases, leaving 19 bases between the germline ends. The CDR3 coding sequence is TGTGCCAGCAAACCTAGAACAGGGCTCGGCACTGAAGCTTTCTTT. Translating it yields CASKPRTGLGTEAFF.

The gene calls are TRBV5-5 and TRBJ2-7, with TRBD1 matching over 8 bases. This CDR3 spans 15 amino acids. The germline gives CDR1 SGHKS, CDR2 YYEKEE (reference sequence). Unmatched junction bases numbered 5, after V lost 3 bases and J lost 0 bases. In DNA form, the CDR3 reads TGTGCCAGCAGCTGGGGGCAGGGGGCCTCCTACGAGCAGTACTTC. It codes for CASSWGQGASYEQYF.